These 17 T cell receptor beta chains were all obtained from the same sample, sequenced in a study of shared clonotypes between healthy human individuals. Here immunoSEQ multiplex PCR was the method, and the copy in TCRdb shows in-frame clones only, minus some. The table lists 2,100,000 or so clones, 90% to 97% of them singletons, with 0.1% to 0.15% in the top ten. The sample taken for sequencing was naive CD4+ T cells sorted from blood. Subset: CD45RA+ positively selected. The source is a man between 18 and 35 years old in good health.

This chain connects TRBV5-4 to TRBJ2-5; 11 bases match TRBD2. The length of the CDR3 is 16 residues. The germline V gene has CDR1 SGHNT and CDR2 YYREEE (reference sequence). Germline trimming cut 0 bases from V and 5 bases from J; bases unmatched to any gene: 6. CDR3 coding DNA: TGTGCCAGCAGCTTGGGACTAGCGGGGATGGGGGAGACCCAGTACTTC. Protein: CASSLGLAGMGETQYF.

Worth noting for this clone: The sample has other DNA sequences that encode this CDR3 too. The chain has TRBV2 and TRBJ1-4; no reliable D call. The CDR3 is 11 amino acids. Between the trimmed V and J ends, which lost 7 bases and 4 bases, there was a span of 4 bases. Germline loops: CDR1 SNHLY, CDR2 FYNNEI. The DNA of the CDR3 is TGTGCCAGCAAGGGTAATGAAAAACTGTTTTTT. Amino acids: CASKGNEKLFF. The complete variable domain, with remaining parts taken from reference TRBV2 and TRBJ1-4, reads EPEVTQTPSHQVTQMGQEVILRCVPISNHLYFYWYRQILGQKVEFLVSFYNNEISEKSEIFDDQFSVERPDGSNFTLKIRSTKLEDSAMYFCASKGNEKLFFGSGTQLSVL.

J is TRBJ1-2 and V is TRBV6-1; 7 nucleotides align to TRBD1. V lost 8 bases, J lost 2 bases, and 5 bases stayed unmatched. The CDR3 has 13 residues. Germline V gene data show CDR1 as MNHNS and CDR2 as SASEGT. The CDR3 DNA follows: TGTGCCAGCGACCCGACAGGGAACTATGGCTACACCTTC. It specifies CASDPTGNYGYTF.

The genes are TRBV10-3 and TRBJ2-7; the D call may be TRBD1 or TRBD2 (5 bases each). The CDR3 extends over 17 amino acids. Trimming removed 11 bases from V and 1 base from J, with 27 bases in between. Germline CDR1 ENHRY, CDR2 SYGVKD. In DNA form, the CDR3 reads TGTGCCTCCCAACGGGGCGTGGCGGACGAGAGTTCCTACGAGCAGTACTTC. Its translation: CASQRGVADESSYEQYF.

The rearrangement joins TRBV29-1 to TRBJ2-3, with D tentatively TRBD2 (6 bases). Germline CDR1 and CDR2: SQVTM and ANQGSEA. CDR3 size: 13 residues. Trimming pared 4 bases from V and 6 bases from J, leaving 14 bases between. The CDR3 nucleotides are TGCAGCGTTGCGGGACTCCGGGCGGATACGCAGTATTTT. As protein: CSVAGLRADTQYF.

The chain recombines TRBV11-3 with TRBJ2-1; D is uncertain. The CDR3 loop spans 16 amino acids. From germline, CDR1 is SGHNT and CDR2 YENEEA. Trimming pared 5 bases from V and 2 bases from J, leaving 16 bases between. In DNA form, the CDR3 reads TGTGCCAGCAGCGTACCAAGATGTTGCACCTACAATGAGCAGTTCTTC. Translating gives CASSVPRCCTYNEQFF.

In nucleotides, the CDR3 is TGTGCCAGCAGTTACTCACAGGGAAGGATGAACACTGAAGCTTTCTTT. Protein: CASSYSQGRMNTEAFF. V gene TRBV6-6 combines with J gene TRBJ1-1, with D possibly being TRBD1 (6 bases). Trimming left V 0 bases short and J 0 bases short, with 11 bases between. The germline CDR1 and CDR2 sequences are MNHNY and SVGAGI (reference sequence). This CDR3 is 16 amino acids long.

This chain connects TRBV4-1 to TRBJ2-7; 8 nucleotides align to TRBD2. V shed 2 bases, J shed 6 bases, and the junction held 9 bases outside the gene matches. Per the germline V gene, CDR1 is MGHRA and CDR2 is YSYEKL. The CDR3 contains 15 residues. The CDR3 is CASSQLAGIGSEQYF. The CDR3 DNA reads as TGCGCCAGCAGCCAATTAGCGGGAATCGGTAGCGAGCAGTACTTC.

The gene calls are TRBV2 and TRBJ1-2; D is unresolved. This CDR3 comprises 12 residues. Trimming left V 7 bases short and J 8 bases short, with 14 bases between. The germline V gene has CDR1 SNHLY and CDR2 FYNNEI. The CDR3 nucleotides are TGTGCCAGCACGGTGAGCTGGTACGGCTACACCTTC. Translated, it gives CASTVSWYGYTF.

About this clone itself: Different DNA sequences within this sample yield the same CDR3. The chain's CDR3 is CASSTTSGAYNEQFF. Here the CDR3 DNA reads TGTGCCAGTAGCACGACTAGCGGGGCCTACAATGAGCAGTTCTTC. This chain joins TRBV19 and TRBJ2-1; 11 nucleotides match TRBD2. The CDR3 has 15 residues. Germline V gene data show CDR1 as LNHDA and CDR2 as SQIVND (reference sequence). J was trimmed by 2 bases and V by 6 bases; bases with no gene match: 3.

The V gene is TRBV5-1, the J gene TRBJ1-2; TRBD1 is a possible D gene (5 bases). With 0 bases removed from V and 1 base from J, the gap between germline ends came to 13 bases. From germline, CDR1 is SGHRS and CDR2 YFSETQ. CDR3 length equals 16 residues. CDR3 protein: CASSLGAGYYNYGYTF. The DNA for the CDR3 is TGCGCCAGCAGCTTGGGAGCAGGGTACTATAACTATGGCTACACCTTC.

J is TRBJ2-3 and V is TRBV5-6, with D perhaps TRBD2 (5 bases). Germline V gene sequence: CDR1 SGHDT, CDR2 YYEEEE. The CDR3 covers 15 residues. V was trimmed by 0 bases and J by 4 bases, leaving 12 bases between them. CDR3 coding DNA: TGTGCCAGCAGCTTGGGAGGGCTCCGTGCAGATACGCAGTATTTT. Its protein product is CASSLGGLRADTQYF.

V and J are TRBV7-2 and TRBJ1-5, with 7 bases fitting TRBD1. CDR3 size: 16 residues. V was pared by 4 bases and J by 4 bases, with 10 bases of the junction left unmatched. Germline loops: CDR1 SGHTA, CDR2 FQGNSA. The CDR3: CASSYGQAGGNQPQHF. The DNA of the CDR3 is TGTGCCAGCAGCTACGGACAGGCCGGGGGTAATCAGCCCCAGCATTTT.

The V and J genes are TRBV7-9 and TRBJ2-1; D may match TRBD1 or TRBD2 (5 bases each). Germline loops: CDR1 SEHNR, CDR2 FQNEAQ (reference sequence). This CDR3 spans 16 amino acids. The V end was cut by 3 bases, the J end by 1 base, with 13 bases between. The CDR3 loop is CASSLPGAGSYNEQFF. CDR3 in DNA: TGTGCCAGCAGCTTGCCCGGGGCGGGTTCCTACAATGAGCAGTTCTTC.

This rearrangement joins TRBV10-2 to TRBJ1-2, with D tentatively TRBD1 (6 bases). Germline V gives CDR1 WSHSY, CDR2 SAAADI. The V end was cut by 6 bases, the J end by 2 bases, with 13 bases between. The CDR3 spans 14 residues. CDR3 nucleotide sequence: TGCGCCAGCAGGGCCGGGACAACCAACTATGGCTACACCTTC. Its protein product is CASRAGTTNYGYTF.

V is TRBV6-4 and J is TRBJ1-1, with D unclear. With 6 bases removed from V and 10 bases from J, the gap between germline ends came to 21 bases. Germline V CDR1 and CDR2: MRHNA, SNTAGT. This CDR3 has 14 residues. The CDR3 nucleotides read TGTGCCAGCAGCCCTGGAGAAGGAGGACGGAGAGCTTTCTTT. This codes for CASSPGEGGRRAFF.

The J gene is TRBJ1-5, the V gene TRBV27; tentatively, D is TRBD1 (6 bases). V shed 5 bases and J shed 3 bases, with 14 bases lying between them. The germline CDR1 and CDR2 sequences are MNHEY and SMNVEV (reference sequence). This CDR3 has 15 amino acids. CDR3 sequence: CASSPYRDINQPQHF. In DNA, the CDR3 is TGTGCCAGCAGTCCCTACAGGGACATCAATCAGCCCCAGCATTTT.